This entry lists 15 T cell receptor beta chains sequenced from one sample in a study of T cell repertoires in cytomegalovirus infection. Via MiXCR, TCRdb re-called the reads, giving one row per CDR3 protein. The sample lists roughly 720,000 distinct CDR3 sequences; roughly 35% were seen once. Sample: PBMCs. These receptors came from a human donor in good health (CMV status not recorded). Some clones in this sample may be carry-over from other donors' samples.

The genes are TRBV28 and TRBJ2-3, with D unclear. V lost 6 bases and J 1 base, leaving 14 bases between the germline ends. Germline CDR1 reads MDHEN; CDR2 reads SYDVKM. This CDR3 has 15 amino acids. This chain's CDR3 is CASRKDVIGTDTQYF. The DNA for the CDR3 is TGTGCCAGCAGGAAAGACGTAATAGGCACAGATACGCAGTATTTT.

This clonotype has just a few counts. The rearrangement joins TRBV12-3 or TRBV12-4 to TRBJ2-7, with D perhaps TRBD1 or TRBD2 (5 bases each). The CDR3 is 13 residues long. The germline V and J ends were trimmed by 5 bases and 4 bases, with 12 bases remaining between them. The CDR3: CASSPTWGYEQYF. The DNA of the CDR3 is TGTGCCAGCAGTCCCACCTGGGGGTACGAGCAGTACTTC.

This clonotype was counted between two and nine times. The J gene is TRBJ1-4, the V gene TRBV9; D remains ambiguous. Germline assignment: CDR1 SGDLS and CDR2 YYNGEE. Trimming left V 0 bases short and J 2 bases short, with 8 bases between. CDR3 size: 15 residues. The CDR3 loop reads CASSVGAMTNEKLFF. CDR3 bases: TGTGCCAGCAGCGTAGGGGCGATGACTAATGAAAAACTGTTTTTT.

The chain recombines TRBV28 with TRBJ2-7; TRBD1 agrees at 10 bases. The CDR3 sequence is 15 residues long. CDR1 and CDR2 from the germline V gene are MDHEN and SYDVKM. Trimming cost V 6 bases and J 7 bases; bases outside gene matches: 12. CDR3 DNA: TGTGCCAGCAGCGACCGGGACAGGGGACACCGAGAGCAGTACTTC. Encoded protein: CASSDRDRGHREQYF. Variable domain in full (rest from reference TRBV28 and TRBJ2-7): DVKVTQSSRYLVKRTGEKVFLECVQDMDHENMFWYRQDPGLGLRLIYFSYDVKMKEKGDIPEGYSVSREKKERFSLILESASTNQTSMYLCASSDRDRGHREQYFGPGTRLTVT.

The genes are TRBV7-2 and TRBJ2-3, with D possibly TRBD2 on 6 matching bases. Trimming left V 5 bases short and J 3 bases short, with 15 bases between. The CDR3 contains 15 residues. Germline-derived CDR1 and CDR2 are SGHTA and FQGNSA. In DNA form, the CDR3 reads TGTGCCAGCAGCCTGGCGGGGACTGGGACAGATACGCAGTATTTT. It translates to CASSLAGTGTDTQYF.

This clonotype has more than one count but fewer than ten. V and J are TRBV19 and TRBJ1-5, with a tentative D call TRBD1 (5 bases). Trimming stripped 3 bases from V and 6 bases from J, with 12 bases between. The germline V gene encodes CDR1 LNHDA and CDR2 SQIVND (reference sequence). This CDR3 spans 14 amino acids. CDR3 loop: CASSISPGGQPQHF. The CDR3 DNA follows: TGTGCCAGTAGTATCTCCCCCGGGGGTCAGCCCCAGCATTTT.

The CDR3 spells CASSYPGQGETEAFF. Written as DNA, the CDR3 is TGTGCCAGCAGCTACCCAGGACAGGGTGAAACTGAAGCTTTCTTT. This rearrangement joins TRBV7-9 to TRBJ1-1; 8 bases are shared with TRBD1. CDR1 is SEHNR, CDR2 FQNEAQ, per germline (reference sequence). V lost 4 bases, J lost 5 bases, and 9 bases stayed unmatched. This CDR3 region has 15 residues.

J is TRBJ1-1 and V is TRBV4-1; 7 nucleotides line up with TRBD1. The CDR3 loop spans 15 amino acids. Germline lookup yields CDR1 MGHRA and CDR2 YSYEKL. J gave up 1 base and V 6 bases, and 8 bases lay outside the gene matches. CDR3 in amino acids: CASRHRDRPNTEAFF. As DNA, the CDR3 is TGCGCCAGCAGACACCGGGACAGACCGAACACTGAAGCTTTCTTT.

In its sample, this clonotype was seen a few times. This chain links TRBV2 with TRBJ2-7; possible D gene TRBD1, 5 bases. The germline V and J ends were trimmed by 3 bases and 3 bases, with 12 bases remaining between them. Germline CDR1 reads SNHLY; CDR2 reads FYNNEI. The CDR3 consists of 14 residues. The CDR3 DNA reads TGTGCCAGCAGTGACAGGGATCGCCGCTACGAGCAGTACTTC. It encodes CASSDRDRRYEQYF. Together with reference TRBV2 and TRBJ2-7, the CDR3 gives the full variable domain: EPEVTQTPSHQVTQMGQEVILRCVPISNHLYFYWYRQILGQKVEFLVSFYNNEISEKSEIFDDQFSVERPDGSNFTLKIRSTKLEDSAMYFCASSDRDRRYEQYFGPGTRLTVT.

J is TRBJ2-2 and V is TRBV12-3 or TRBV12-4; no clear D. V was clipped by 7 bases and J by 8 bases, with 14 bases between them. This CDR3 is built from 13 residues. The CDR3 sequence is CASTDHSPGELFF. The CDR3 coding sequence is TGTGCCAGCACTGACCATTCCCCAGGGGAGCTGTTTTTT.

This chain uses TRBV5-1 with TRBJ2-1; D call uncertain. Trimming took 0 bases from V and 0 from J, leaving 13 bases between them. CDR1 is SGHRS, CDR2 YFSETQ, per germline. The CDR3 extends over 17 amino acids. The CDR3 DNA follows: TGCGCCAGCAGCTTGGATCCGAGAACGAGCTCCTACAATGAGCAGTTCTTC. Its protein is CASSLDPRTSSYNEQFF.

The chain is built from TRBV20-1 and TRBJ2-1; 7 bases match TRBD1. The CDR3 totals 14 residues. V shed 3 bases and J 4 bases; nucleotides not matched to a gene: 6. The V gene's germline CDR1 is DFQATT and CDR2 SNEGSKA (reference sequence). The CDR3 coding sequence is TGCAGTGCTAGCAACCGGGACAGTTACAATGAGCAGTTCTTC. Its translation is CSASNRDSYNEQFF.

This rearrangement joins TRBV18 to TRBJ2-3, with unresolved D. CDR1 and CDR2 (germline): KGHSH, LQKENI. This CDR3 spans 15 amino acids. The V end lost 3 bases, the J end lost 5 bases, and 15 bases lay between the germline ends. The CDR3 here is CASSPRGRYLDTQYF. In nucleotides, the CDR3 is TGTGCCAGCTCACCTAGAGGCCGGTATCTAGATACGCAGTATTTT.

Comment on this clonotype: Lacking the conserved final phenylalanine or tryptophan, this CDR3 likely reflects a read error. The chain joins TRBV12-3 or TRBV12-4 to TRBJ2-7; weak D call: TRBD2 (6 bases). CDR3 length: 13 amino acids. The germline V and J ends were trimmed by 2 bases and 2 bases, with 7 bases remaining between them. CDR3 coding DNA: TGTGCCAGCAGTTTATCGGGGGCCTACGAGCAGTACCTC. This codes for CASSLSGAYEQYL.

This rearrangement joins TRBV15 to TRBJ2-6; the match to TRBD1 covers 7 bases. With 0 bases clipped from V and 0 bases from J, the junction kept 11 bases outside the gene matches. The germline V gene encodes CDR1 LNHNV and CDR2 YYDKDF (reference sequence). The CDR3 runs to 20 residues. CDR3 region: CATSRDWNTGDSSGANVLTF. The CDR3 DNA sequence: TGTGCCACCAGCAGAGATTGGAATACAGGGGACAGCTCTGGGGCCAACGTCCTGACTTTC.